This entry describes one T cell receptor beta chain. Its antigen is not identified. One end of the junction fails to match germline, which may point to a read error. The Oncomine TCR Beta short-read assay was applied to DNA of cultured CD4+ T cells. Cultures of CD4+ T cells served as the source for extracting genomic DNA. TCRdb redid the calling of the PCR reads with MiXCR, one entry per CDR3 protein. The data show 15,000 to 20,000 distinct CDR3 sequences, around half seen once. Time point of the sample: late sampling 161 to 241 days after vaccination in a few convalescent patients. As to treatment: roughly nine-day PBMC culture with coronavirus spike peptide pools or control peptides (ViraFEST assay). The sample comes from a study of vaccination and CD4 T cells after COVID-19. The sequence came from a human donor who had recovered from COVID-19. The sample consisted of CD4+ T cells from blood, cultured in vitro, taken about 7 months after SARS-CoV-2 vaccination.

The CDR3 protein is CASSFTLQDPHF. The CDR3 region has the DNA TGTGCCAGCAGCTTCACATTGCAGGATCCGCACTTC. The V and J genes are TRBV5-6 and TRBJ2-7, with D hard to call. The germline CDR1 and CDR2 sequences are SGHDT and YYEEEE. The CDR3 contains 12 residues.